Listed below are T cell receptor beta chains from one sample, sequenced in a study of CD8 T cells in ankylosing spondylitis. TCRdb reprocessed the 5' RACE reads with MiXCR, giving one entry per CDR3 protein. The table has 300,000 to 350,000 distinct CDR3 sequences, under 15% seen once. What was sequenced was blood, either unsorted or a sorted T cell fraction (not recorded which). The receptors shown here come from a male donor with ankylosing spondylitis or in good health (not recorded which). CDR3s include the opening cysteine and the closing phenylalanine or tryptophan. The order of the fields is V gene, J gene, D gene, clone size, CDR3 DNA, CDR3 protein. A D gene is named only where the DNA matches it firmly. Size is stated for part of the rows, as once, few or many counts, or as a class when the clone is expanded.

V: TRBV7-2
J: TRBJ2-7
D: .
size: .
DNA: TGTGCCAGCAGCTTAGAGCGAGGCCACGAGCAGTACTTC
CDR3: CASSLERGHEQYF

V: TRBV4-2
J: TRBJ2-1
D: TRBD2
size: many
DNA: TGTGCCAGCAGCCCCAGGGGGACTAGCGGGTTCTATGAGCAGTTCTTC
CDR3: CASSPRGTSGFYEQFF

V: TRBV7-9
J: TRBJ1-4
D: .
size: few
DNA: TGTGCCAGCAGCTTAGAAGTGGGGGTGGATCTGTTTTTT
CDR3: CASSLEVGVDLFF

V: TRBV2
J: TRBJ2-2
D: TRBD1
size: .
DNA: TGTGCCAGCACAGGACAGGGGGCTGTCGGGGAGCTGTTTTTT
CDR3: CASTGQGAVGELFF

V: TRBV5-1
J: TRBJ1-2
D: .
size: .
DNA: TGCGCCAGCAGCTTAGGACAGCCTCTCTATGGCTACACCTTC
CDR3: CASSLGQPLYGYTF

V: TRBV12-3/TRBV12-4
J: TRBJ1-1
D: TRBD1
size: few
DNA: TGTGCCAGCAGTTTCAGGGGGGAGCCTTTCTTT
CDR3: CASSFRGEPFF

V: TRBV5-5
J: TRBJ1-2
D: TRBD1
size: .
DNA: TGTGCCAGCAGCGTGGGGGACAGGGCTAACTATGGCTACACCTTC
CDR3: CASSVGDRANYGYTF

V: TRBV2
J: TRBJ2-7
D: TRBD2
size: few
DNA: TGTGCCTCCAGTCCGGGACTAGCGGGAGTAGAGCAGTACTTC
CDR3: CASSPGLAGVEQYF

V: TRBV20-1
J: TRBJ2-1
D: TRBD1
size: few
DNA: TGCAGTGCCGACTCCCCGGGACAGGGGGGGAATGAGCAGTTCTTC
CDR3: CSADSPGQGGNEQFF

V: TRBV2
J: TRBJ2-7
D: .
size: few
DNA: TGTGCCAGCAGTGCCCGGACGGATTCAAGGTACTTC
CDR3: CASSARTDSRYF

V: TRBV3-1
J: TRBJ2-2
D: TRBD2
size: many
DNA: TGTGCCAGCAGACCTCGGACTAGCGGCACCGGGGAGCTGTTTTTT
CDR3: CASRPRTSGTGELFF

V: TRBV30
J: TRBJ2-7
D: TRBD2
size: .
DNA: TGTGCCTGGAGTGGGCTAGCGGGAGCTTTATCCTACGAGCAGTACTTC
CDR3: CAWSGLAGALSYEQYF

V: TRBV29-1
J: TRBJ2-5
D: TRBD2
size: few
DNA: TGCAGCGGGAGCGGGATCAGTGAGGAGACCCAGTACTTC
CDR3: CSGSGISEETQYF

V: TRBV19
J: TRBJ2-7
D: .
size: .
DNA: TGTGCCAGTAGTACCTATCACTCCTACGAGCAGTACTTC
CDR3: CASSTYHSYEQYF

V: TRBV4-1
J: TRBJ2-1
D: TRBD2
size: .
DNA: TGCGCCAGCAGCCAAGTAAGCGCGGGGGGGCACCGGGGCTTC
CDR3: CASSQVSAGGHRGF

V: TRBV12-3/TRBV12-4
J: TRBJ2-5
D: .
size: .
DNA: TGTGCCAGCTCCCCCCTGCAGGGGCGAGAGACCCAGTACTTC
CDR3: CASSPLQGRETQYF

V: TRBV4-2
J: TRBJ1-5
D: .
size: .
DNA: TGTGCCAGCAGCCCCGAGAGGGGTAATCAGCCCCAGCATTTT
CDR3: CASSPERGNQPQHF